The rows below give T cell receptor beta chains drawn from one sample of a study of blood T cell repertoires in COVID-19. Here immunoSEQ multiplex PCR was the method, and the copy in TCRdb shows in-frame clones only, minus some. The sample yields some 100,000 clones, roughly 86% seen once. Sequencing was carried out using peripheral blood. The receptors were sampled from a man aged 50-60 years with acute or convalescent COVID-19. Each CDR3 is given with its conserved first and last residue. The D gene is left open where the match is weak. The listing skips clone size in some rows; elsewhere it reads once, few, many or a size class.

J gene,V gene,clone size,D gene,CDR3 protein,CDR3 DNA
TRBJ2-5,TRBV5-5,.,TRBD1,CASSEGTGGVQTQYF,TGTGCCAGCAGCGAAGGGACAGGGGGCGTCCAGACCCAGTACTTC
TRBJ1-1,TRBV5-6,.,TRBD1,CASSPKGTANTEAFF,TGTGCCAGCAGCCCTAAAGGGACAGCGAACACTGAAGCTTTCTTT
TRBJ2-7,TRBV4-2,.,.,CASSPPAGSATLVEQYF,TGTGCCAGCAGCCCCCCCGCCGGGAGCGCCACTCTAGTCGAGCAGTACTTC
TRBJ1-5,TRBV12-3/TRBV12-4,.,.,CAAAGSGNQPQHF,TGTGCCGCAGCGGGTTCGGGAAATCAGCCCCAGCATTTT
TRBJ1-1,TRBV7-8,.,.,CASSPRVANPPEAFF,TGTGCCAGCAGCCCCCGGGTCGCCAATCCCCCTGAAGCTTTCTTT
TRBJ1-1,TRBV4-1,.,.,CASSQDWAGNTEAFF,TGCGCCAGCAGCCAAGATTGGGCAGGGAACACTGAAGCTTTCTTT
TRBJ1-1,TRBV19,.,.,CASSMGGNTNTEAFF,TGTGCCAGTAGTATGGGAGGGAATACGAACACTGAAGCTTTCTTT
TRBJ2-1,TRBV7-2,.,.,CASSPINEQFF,TGTGCCAGCAGCCCCATCAATGAGCAGTTCTTC
TRBJ1-1,TRBV7-2,.,.,CASSPTGARIAAEAFF,TGTGCCAGCAGCCCGACAGGCGCCCGAATCGCGGCTGAAGCTTTCTTT
TRBJ1-6,TRBV2,.,TRBD1,CASRDRGFNSPLHF,TGTGCCAGCAGAGACAGGGGATTTAATTCACCCCTCCACTTT
TRBJ1-1,TRBV11-3,.,.,CASSFREGAEAFF,TGTGCCAGCAGCTTCAGGGAGGGGGCTGAAGCTTTCTTT
TRBJ1-6,TRBV2,.,TRBD1,CASSGQAWNSPLHF,TGTGCCAGCAGCGGACAGGCTTGGAATTCACCCCTCCACTTT
TRBJ2-2,TRBV6-5,.,TRBD1,CASRVGQGRTGELFF,TGTGCCAGCAGGGTGGGACAGGGTAGGACCGGGGAGCTGTTTTTT
TRBJ1-2,TRBV15,.,.,CATSRGGNYGYTF,TGTGCCACCAGCAGAGGAGGGAACTATGGCTACACCTTC
TRBJ2-7,TRBV6-1,.,TRBD2,CASSEQPTSVLYEQYF,TGTGCCAGCAGTGAACAGCCCACTAGCGTTCTATACGAGCAGTACTTC
TRBJ2-7,TRBV10-3,.,.,CAINNPGLVYEQYF,TGTGCCATCAACAACCCGGGACTTGTCTACGAGCAGTACTTC
TRBJ2-3,TRBV2,.,.,CASSRDSSDTDTQYF,TGTGCCAGCAGCCGCGACAGTTCTGACACAGATACGCAGTATTTT
TRBJ2-5,TRBV5-1,.,.,CASSIEVGGVRETQYF,TGCGCCAGCAGCATCGAGGTTGGAGGGGTTCGAGAGACCCAGTACTTC
TRBJ2-2,TRBV3-1/TRBV3-2,.,TRBD2,CASRRGGRAGGTGELFF,TGTGCCAGCAGGAGGGGCGGGAGGGCCGGAGGCACCGGGGAGCTGTTTTTT
TRBJ1-3,TRBV29-1,.,.,CSVETGISSGNTIYF,TGCAGCGTTGAAACGGGAATAAGCTCTGGAAACACCATATATTTT
TRBJ2-7,TRBV18,.,TRBD2,CASSPSTSGTSSYEQYF,TGTGCCAGCTCACCATCGACTAGCGGGACGAGCTCCTACGAGCAGTACTTC
TRBJ2-2,TRBV6-6,.,TRBD2,CASSYSRGRSTGELFF,TGTGCCAGCAGTTATAGTCGCGGGAGGTCGACCGGGGAGCTGTTTTTT
TRBJ1-2,TRBV5-6,few,TRBD1,CASSLGTGYGYTF,TGTGCCAGCAGCTTGGGGACAGGATATGGCTACACCTTC
TRBJ2-2,TRBV2,.,.,CASRHTDTGELFF,TGTGCCAGCAGACACACAGACACCGGGGAGCTGTTTTTT
TRBJ2-1,TRBV3-1/TRBV3-2,.,.,CASSLRGLAGNEQFF,TGTGCCAGCAGTCTCAGGGGATTAGCGGGCAATGAGCAGTTCTTC
TRBJ1-2,TRBV6-1,.,TRBD1,CASSGGQGLQTIRNYGYTF,TGTGCCAGCAGTGGGGGACAGGGCCTACAAACTATTCGAAACTATGGCTACACCTTC
TRBJ2-7,TRBV6-5,.,.,CASSLAPQGSYEQYF,TGTGCCAGCAGCCTAGCCCCACAGGGCTCCTACGAGCAGTACTTC
TRBJ1-1,TRBV7-9,.,.,CASSEGGTGAFF,TGTGCCAGCAGCGAAGGAGGGACGGGAGCTTTCTTT
TRBJ2-7,TRBV11-2,.,.,CASSLDPLSSYEQYF,TGTGCCAGCAGCTTAGATCCGCTGAGCTCCTACGAGCAGTACTTC
TRBJ2-7,TRBV28,.,.,CASSFLGDSGYYEQYF,TGTGCCAGCAGTTTTTTAGGGGACTCCGGATACTACGAGCAGTACTTC
TRBJ2-1,TRBV5-1,.,TRBD2,CASSSPGRELGNEQFF,TGCGCCAGCAGCTCGCCGGGGAGGGAGTTAGGCAATGAGCAGTTCTTC
TRBJ2-2,TRBV29-1,.,TRBD2,CSVQSLAGGPTGELFF,TGCAGCGTTCAGAGTTTAGCGGGAGGGCCCACCGGGGAGCTGTTTTTT
TRBJ2-1,TRBV6-5,.,TRBD2,CASSYQVGGRGNEQFF,TGTGCCAGCAGTTACCAAGTGGGAGGGAGGGGAAATGAGCAGTTCTTC
TRBJ1-5,TRBV4-1,.,.,CASSQGGRSNQPQHF,TGCGCCAGCAGCCAAGGTGGGCGTAGCAATCAGCCCCAGCATTTT
TRBJ2-3,TRBV3-1/TRBV3-2,.,TRBD2,CASSPRGLAGGPRGTDTQYF,TGTGCCAGCAGCCCGCGGGGACTAGCGGGAGGGCCTCGGGGGACAGATACGCAGTATTTT
TRBJ1-6,TRBV7-2,.,TRBD1,CASSRNLGGQGPLHF,TGTGCCAGCAGCCGTAATTTAGGGGGACAGGGTCCCCTCCACTTT
TRBJ1-5,TRBV6-6,once,TRBD1,CASSFTAGQGRPQHF,TGTGCCAGCAGTTTTACCGCGGGACAGGGGAGGCCCCAGCATTTT
TRBJ2-4,TRBV3-1/TRBV3-2,.,.,CASSRRGEEIWYF,TGTGCCAGCAGCCGCCGAGGGGAGGAAATTTGGTACTTC
TRBJ1-2,TRBV29-1,.,TRBD1,CSVDKTGAYGYTF,TGCAGCGTTGATAAGACAGGGGCCTATGGCTACACCTTC
TRBJ1-1,TRBV10-2,.,TRBD1,CASSGQGTMNTEAFF,TGCGCCAGTAGTGGACAGGGGACTATGAACACTGAAGCTTTCTTT